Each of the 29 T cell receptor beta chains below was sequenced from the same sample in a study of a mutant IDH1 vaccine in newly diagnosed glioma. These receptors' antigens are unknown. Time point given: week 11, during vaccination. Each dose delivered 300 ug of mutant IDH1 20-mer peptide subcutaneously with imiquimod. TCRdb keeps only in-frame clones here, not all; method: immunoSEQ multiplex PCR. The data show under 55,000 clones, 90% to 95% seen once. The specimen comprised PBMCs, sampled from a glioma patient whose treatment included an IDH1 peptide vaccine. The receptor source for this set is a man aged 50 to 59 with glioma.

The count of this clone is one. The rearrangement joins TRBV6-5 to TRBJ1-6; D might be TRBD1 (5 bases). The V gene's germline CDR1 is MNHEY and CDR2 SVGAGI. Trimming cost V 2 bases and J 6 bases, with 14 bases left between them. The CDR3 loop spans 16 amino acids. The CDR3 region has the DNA TGTGCCAGCAGTTACGGTGCAGGGACCCTTAATTCACCCCTCCACTTT. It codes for CASSYGAGTLNSPLHF.

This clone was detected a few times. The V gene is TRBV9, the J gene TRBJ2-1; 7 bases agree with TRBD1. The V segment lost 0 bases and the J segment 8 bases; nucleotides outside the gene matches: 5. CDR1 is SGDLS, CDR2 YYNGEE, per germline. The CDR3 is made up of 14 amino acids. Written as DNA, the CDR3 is TGTGCCAGCAGCGTAGCATACAGGGGAGATGAGCAGTTCTTC. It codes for CASSVAYRGDEQFF.

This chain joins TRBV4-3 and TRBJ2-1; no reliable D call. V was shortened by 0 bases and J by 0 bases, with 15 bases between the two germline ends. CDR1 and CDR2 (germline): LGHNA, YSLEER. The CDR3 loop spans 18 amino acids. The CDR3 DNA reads TGCGCCAGCAGCCAAGATGCGAGCAGCACCTACTCCTACAATGAGCAGTTCTTC. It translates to CASSQDASSTYSYNEQFF.

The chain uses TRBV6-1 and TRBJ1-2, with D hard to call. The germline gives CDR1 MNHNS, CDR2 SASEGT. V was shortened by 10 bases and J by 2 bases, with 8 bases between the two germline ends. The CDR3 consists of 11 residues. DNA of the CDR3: TGTGCCACCCAGAGGAACTATGGCTACACCTTC. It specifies CATQRNYGYTF.

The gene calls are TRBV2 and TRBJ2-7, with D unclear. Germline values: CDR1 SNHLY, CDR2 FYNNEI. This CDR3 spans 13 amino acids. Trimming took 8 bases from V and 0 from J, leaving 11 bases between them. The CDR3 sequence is CASLLSLSYEQYF. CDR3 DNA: TGTGCCAGCCTGCTTTCTCTCTCCTACGAGCAGTACTTC.

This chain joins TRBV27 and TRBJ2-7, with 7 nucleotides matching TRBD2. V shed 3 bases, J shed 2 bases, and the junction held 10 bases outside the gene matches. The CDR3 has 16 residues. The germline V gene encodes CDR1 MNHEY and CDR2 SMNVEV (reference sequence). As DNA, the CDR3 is TGTGCCAGCAGTTTCTCGGCGGGAGAGAGAGCCTACGAGCAGTACTTC. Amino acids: CASSFSAGERAYEQYF.

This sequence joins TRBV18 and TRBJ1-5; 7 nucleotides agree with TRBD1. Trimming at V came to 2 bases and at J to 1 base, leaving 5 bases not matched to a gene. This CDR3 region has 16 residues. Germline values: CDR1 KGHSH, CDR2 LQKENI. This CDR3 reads CASSPSAGGSNQPQHF. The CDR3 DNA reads TGTGCCAGCTCACCATCAGCAGGGGGGAGCAATCAGCCCCAGCATTTT.

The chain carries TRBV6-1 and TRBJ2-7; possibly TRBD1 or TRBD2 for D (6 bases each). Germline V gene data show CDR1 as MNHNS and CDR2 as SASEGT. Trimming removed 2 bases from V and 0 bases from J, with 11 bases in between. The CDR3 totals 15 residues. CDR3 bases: TGTGCCAGCAGTGAACTGGGGGGACACTCCTACGAGCAGTACTTC. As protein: CASSELGGHSYEQYF.

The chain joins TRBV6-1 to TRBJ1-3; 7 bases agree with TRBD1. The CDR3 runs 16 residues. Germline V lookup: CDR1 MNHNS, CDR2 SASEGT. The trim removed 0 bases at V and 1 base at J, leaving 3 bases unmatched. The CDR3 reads CASSEARGLSGNTIYF. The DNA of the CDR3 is TGTGCCAGCAGTGAAGCAAGGGGGCTATCTGGAAACACCATATATTTT.

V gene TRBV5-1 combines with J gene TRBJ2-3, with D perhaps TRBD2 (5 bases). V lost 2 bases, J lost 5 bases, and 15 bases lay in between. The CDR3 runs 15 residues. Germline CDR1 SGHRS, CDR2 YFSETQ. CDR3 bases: TGCGCCAGCAGCTTTGGGTACCGGGGTGGAGATACGCAGTATTTT. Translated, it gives CASSFGYRGGDTQYF.

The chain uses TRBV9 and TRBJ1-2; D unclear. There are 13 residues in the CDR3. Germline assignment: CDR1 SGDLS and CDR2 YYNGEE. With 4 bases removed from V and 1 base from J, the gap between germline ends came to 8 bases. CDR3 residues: CASSKTFNYGYTF. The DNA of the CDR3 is TGTGCCAGCAGCAAAACATTTAACTATGGCTACACCTTC.

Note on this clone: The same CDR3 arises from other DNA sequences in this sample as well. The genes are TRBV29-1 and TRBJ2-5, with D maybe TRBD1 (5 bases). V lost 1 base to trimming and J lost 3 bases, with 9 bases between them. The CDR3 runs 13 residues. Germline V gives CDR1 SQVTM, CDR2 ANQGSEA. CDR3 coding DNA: TGCAGCGTTGAAGGGCCCAGGGAAGAGACCCAGTACTTC. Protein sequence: CSVEGPREETQYF.

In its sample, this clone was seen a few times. The CDR3 reads CASSPYVGGEAFF. The CDR3 nucleotides read TGTGCCAGCTCACCCTACGTCGGGGGCGAAGCTTTCTTT. The chain links TRBV18 to TRBJ1-1; maybe TRBD1 (6 bases). The CDR3 has 13 amino acids. Germline V lookup: CDR1 KGHSH, CDR2 LQKENI. V was clipped by 3 bases and J by 8 bases, with 13 bases between them.

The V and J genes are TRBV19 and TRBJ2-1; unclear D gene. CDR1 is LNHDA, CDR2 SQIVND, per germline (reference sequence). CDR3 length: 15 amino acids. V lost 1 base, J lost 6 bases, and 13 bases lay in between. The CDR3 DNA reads TGTGCCAGTAGTATAGTGACCCAACACCTCAATGAGCAGTTCTTC. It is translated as CASSIVTQHLNEQFF.

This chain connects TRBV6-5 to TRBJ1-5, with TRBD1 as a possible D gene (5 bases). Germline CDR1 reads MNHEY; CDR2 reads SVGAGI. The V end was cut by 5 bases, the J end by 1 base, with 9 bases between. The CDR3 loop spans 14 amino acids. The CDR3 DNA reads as TGTGCCAGCAGTACCTGGGGCAGCAATCAGCCCCAGCATTTT. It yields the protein CASSTWGSNQPQHF.

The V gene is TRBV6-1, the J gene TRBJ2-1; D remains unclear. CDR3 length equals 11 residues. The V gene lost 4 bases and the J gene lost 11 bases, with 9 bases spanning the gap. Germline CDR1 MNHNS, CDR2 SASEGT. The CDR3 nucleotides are TGTGCCAGCAGTGTTTGGGGTAAGCAGTTCTTC. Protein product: CASSVWGKQFF.

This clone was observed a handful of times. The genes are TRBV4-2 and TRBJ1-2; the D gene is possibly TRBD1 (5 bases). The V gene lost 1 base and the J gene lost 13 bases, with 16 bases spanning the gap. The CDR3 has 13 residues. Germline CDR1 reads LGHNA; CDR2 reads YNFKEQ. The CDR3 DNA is TGTGCCAGCAGCCAAGTACGAGACAGTGCTGTCACCTTC. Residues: CASSQVRDSAVTF.

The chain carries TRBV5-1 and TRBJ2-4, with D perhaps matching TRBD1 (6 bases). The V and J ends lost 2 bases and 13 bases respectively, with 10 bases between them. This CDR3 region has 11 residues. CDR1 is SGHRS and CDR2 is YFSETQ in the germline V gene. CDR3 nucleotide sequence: TGCGCCAGCAGCTTCGGACAGAAACAGTACTTC. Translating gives CASSFGQKQYF.

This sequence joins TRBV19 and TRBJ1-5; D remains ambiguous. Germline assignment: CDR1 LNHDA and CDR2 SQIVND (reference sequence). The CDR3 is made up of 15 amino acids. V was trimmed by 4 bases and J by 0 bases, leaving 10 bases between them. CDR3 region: CASSSVVYSNQPQHF. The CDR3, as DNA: TGTGCCAGTAGTAGCGTCGTCTATAGCAATCAGCCCCAGCATTTT.

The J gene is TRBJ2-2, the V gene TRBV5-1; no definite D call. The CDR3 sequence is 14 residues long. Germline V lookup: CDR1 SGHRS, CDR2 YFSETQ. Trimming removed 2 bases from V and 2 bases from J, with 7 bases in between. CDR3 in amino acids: CASSLNSNTGELFF. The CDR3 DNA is TGCGCCAGCAGCTTAAACAGCAACACCGGGGAGCTGTTTTTT.

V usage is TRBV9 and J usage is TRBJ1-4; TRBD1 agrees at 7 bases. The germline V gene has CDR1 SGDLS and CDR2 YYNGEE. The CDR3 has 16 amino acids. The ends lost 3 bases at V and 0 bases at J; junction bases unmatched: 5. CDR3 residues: CASSAGTATTNEKLFF. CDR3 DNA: TGTGCCAGCAGCGCGGGGACAGCTACAACTAATGAAAAACTGTTTTTT.

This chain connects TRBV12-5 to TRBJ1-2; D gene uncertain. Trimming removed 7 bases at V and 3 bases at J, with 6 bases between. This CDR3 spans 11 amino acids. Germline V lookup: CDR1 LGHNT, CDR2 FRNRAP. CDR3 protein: CASEGYYGYTF. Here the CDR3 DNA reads TGTGCTAGTGAAGGGTACTATGGCTACACCTTC.

CDR3 DNA sequence: TGCGCCAGCAGGTCCGGGACAGGGGGCGCAACGTACGAGCAGTACTTC. Residues: CASRSGTGGATYEQYF. The V and J genes are TRBV10-2 and TRBJ2-7; TRBD1 agrees at 12 bases. Unmatched junction bases numbered 10, after V lost 6 bases and J lost 4 bases. The CDR3 consists of 16 residues. The germline V gene encodes CDR1 WSHSY and CDR2 SAAADI.

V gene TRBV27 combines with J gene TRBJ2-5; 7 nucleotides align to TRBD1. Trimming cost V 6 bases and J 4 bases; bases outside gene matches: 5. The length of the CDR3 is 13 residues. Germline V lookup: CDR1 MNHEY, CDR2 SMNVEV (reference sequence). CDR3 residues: CASRAQGVETQYF. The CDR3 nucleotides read TGTGCCAGCAGAGCGCAGGGGGTAGAGACCCAGTACTTC.

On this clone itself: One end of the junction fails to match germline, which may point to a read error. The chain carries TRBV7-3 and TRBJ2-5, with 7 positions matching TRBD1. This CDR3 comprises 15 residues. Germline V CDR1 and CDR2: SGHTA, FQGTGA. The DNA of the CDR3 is TGTGCCAGCAGACCGACAGGGATAAACCAAGAGGCCCAGTACTTC. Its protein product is CASRPTGINQEAQYF.

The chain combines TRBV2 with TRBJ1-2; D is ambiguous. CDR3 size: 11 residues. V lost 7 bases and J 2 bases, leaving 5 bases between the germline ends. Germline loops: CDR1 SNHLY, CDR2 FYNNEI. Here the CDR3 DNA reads TGTGCCAGCAATAGGAACTATGGCTACACCTTC. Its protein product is CASNRNYGYTF.

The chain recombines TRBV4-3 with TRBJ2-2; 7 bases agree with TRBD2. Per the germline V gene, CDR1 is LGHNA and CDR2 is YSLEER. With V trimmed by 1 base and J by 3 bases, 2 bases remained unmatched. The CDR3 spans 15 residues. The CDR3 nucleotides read TGCGCCAGCAGCCAAGTTACTAGCGACACCGGGGAGCTGTTTTTT. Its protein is CASSQVTSDTGELFF.

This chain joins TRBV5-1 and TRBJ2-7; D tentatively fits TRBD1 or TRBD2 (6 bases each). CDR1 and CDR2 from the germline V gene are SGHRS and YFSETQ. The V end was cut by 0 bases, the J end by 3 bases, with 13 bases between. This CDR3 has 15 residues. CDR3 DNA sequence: TGCGCCAGCAGCTTGGGGTCGGGGGCGGGCTACGAGCAGTACTTC. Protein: CASSLGSGAGYEQYF.

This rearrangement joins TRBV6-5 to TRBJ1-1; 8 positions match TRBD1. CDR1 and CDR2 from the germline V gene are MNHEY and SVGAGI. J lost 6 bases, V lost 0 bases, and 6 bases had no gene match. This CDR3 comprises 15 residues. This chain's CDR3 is CASSYSNRGTSEAFF. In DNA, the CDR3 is TGTGCCAGCAGTTACTCGAACAGGGGGACGTCTGAAGCTTTCTTT.